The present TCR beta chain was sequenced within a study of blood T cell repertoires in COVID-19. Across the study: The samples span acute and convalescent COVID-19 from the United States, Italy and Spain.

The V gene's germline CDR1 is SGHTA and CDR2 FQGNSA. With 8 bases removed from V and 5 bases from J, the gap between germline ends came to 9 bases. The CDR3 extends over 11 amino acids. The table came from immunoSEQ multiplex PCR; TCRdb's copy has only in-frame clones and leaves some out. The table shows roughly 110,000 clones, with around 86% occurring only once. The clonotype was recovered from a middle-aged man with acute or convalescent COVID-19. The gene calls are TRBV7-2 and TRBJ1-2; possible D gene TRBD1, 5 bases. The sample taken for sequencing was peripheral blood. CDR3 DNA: TGTGCCAGCGGCAGGGAATATGGCTACACCTTC. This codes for CASGREYGYTF. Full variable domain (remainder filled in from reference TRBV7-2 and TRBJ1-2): GAGVSQSPSNKVTEKGKDVELRCDPISGHTALYWYRQSLGQGLEFLIYFQGNSAPDKSGLPSDRFSAERTGGSVSTLTIQRTQQEDSAVYLCASGREYGYTFGSGTRLTVV.